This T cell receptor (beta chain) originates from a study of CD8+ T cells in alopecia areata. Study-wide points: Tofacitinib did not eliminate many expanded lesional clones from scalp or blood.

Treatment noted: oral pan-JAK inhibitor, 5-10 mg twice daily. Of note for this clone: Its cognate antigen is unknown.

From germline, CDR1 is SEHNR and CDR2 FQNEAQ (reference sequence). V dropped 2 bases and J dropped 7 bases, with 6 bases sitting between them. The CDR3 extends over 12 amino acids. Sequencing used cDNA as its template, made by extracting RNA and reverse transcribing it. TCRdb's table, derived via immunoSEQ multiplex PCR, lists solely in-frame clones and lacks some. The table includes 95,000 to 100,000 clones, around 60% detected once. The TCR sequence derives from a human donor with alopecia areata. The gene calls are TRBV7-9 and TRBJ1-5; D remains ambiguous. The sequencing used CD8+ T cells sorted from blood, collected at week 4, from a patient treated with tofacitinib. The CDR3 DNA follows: TGTGCCAGCAGCTTATTTTACCAGCCCCAGCATTTT. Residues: CASSLFYQPQHF.